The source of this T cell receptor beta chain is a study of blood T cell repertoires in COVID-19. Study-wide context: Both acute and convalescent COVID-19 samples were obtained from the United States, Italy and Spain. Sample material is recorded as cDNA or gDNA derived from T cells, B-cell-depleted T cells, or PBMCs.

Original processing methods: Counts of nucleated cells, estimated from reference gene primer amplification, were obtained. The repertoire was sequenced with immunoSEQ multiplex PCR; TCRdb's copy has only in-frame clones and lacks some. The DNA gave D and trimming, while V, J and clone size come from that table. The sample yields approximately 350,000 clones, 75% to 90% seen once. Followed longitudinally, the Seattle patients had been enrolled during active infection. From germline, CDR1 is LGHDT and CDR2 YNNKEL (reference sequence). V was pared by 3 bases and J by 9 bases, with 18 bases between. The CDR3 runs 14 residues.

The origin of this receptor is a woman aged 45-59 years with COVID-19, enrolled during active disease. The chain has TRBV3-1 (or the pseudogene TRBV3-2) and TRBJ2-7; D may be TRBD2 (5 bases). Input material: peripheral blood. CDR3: CASSHRGPGGTQYF. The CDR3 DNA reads TGTGCCAGCAGCCACCGAGGGCCCGGAGGTACGCAGTACTTC.